These 23 T cell receptor beta chains share one sample of origin, sequenced in a study of blood T cell repertoires in COVID-19. Generated by immunoSEQ multiplex PCR, the TCRdb table keeps only in-frame clones and is missing some. This sample carries nearly 110,000 clones, about 91% of them seen once, and the ten largest clones take 6.8%. Sequenced input: peripheral blood. The receptors derive from a man over 45 with active or convalescent COVID-19.

The chain combines TRBV11-1 with TRBJ1-1; tentative D call: TRBD1 (5 bases). The CDR3 contains 14 residues. Looked up from germline, CDR1 is SGHAT and CDR2 is FQDESV (reference sequence). V gave up 5 bases and J gave up 1 base, with 11 bases separating them. CDR3 coding DNA: TGTGCCAGCAGCCCCGACAGCCGGAACACTGAAGCTTTCTTT. This sequence encodes CASSPDSRNTEAFF.

Concerning this clone: Within the sample, other DNA sequences also encode this same CDR3. J is TRBJ2-7 and V is TRBV6-1; D is unresolved. CDR3 length: 13 amino acids. Trimming took off 3 bases at V and 2 bases at J, with 8 bases between the two ends. Germline V gene lookup returns CDR1 MNHNS and CDR2 SASEGT. This CDR3 reads CASSESVTYEQYF. CDR3 DNA sequence: TGTGCCAGCAGTGAGTCCGTAACCTACGAGCAGTACTTC.

The J gene is TRBJ2-2, the V gene TRBV4-3, with D perhaps matching TRBD2 (5 bases). The CDR3 covers 15 residues. Germline CDR1 and CDR2: LGHNA and YSLEER. V dropped 4 bases and J dropped 1 base, with 10 bases sitting between them. CDR3 loop: CASSLSGRNTGELFF. As DNA, the CDR3 is TGCGCCAGCAGCCTGTCGGGGAGGAACACCGGGGAGCTGTTTTTT.

This clone was recorded once. The chain couples TRBV14 to TRBJ2-1, with 9 bases identical to TRBD2. The trim removed 3 bases at V and 4 bases at J, leaving 7 bases unmatched. CDR3 length: 16 amino acids. Germline V gene sequence: CDR1 SGHDN, CDR2 FVKESK. The CDR3 region has the DNA TGTGCCAGCAGCCACGGGTTAGCGGGGGCGTACAATGAGCAGTTCTTC. Protein product: CASSHGLAGAYNEQFF.

The rearrangement uses TRBV6-2 or TRBV6-3 and TRBJ2-1; D unclear. The germline V gene has CDR1 MNHEY and CDR2 SVGEGT. The length of the CDR3 is 12 residues. V was shortened by 5 bases and J by 7 bases, with 9 bases between the two germline ends. In DNA form, the CDR3 reads TGTGCCAGCAGTCCGAGAGAGAATGAGCAGTTCTTC. Translation gives CASSPRENEQFF.

V and J are TRBV7-9 and TRBJ2-3; perhaps TRBD2 as D (5 bases). The length of the CDR3 is 14 residues. The germline gives CDR1 SEHNR, CDR2 FQNEAQ (reference sequence). V lost 4 bases and J 3 bases, leaving 11 bases between the germline ends. CDR3 sequence (DNA): TGTGCCAGCAGCTCTCGGACTCGGACAGATACGCAGTATTTT. Amino acids: CASSSRTRTDTQYF.

The genes are TRBV6-2 or TRBV6-3 and TRBJ2-3, with 7 positions matching TRBD2. The junction had 1 base not matched to a gene; V was cut back by 2 bases and J by 2 bases. Germline V gives CDR1 MNHEY, CDR2 SVGEGT. CDR3 length: 14 residues. The CDR3 nucleotides are TGTGCCAGCAGTTACGGACTAGACACAGATACGCAGTATTTT. The encoded protein is CASSYGLDTDTQYF.

The chain links TRBV7-2 to TRBJ1-5; 7 bases are shared with TRBD1. CDR3 size: 14 residues. V trimming: 5 bases; J trimming: 5 bases; junction bases outside the gene matches: 6. In germline, CDR1 is SGHTA, CDR2 FQGNSA. CDR3 sequence: CASSPRRGDQPQHF. DNA of the CDR3: TGTGCCAGCAGCCCACGCAGGGGGGATCAGCCCCAGCATTTT. The variable domain in full, with the rest retrieved from reference TRBV7-2 and TRBJ1-5, is GAGVSQSPSNKVTEKGKDVELRCDPISGHTALYWYRQSLGQGLEFLIYFQGNSAPDKSGLPSDRFSAERTGGSVSTLTIQRTQQEDSAVYLCASSPRRGDQPQHFGDGTRLSIL.

V is TRBV28 and J is TRBJ1-5, with TRBD1 matching 8 bases. This CDR3 comprises 18 residues. CDR1 is MDHEN and CDR2 is SYDVKM in the germline V gene. Trimming took 3 bases from V and 1 from J; bases not matched to a gene: 11. The CDR3, as DNA: TGTGCCAGCAGTTTTAGGACAGGGAGGAGGAGGAGCAATCAGCCCCAGCATTTT. Translating gives CASSFRTGRRRSNQPQHF.

The V call is TRBV19, the J call TRBJ2-1; 8 bases map to TRBD1. J gave up 3 bases and V 0 bases, and 4 bases lay outside the gene matches. Germline CDR1 LNHDA, CDR2 SQIVND (reference sequence). This CDR3 has 16 amino acids. For the CDR3, the DNA is TGTGCCAGTAGTATAGATGTACAGGGGGGCTACAATGAGCAGTTCTTC. Protein product: CASSIDVQGGYNEQFF.

The V gene is TRBV5-6, the J gene TRBJ1-1, with TRBD1 matching 11 bases. The germline V gene encodes CDR1 SGHDT and CDR2 YYEEEE. The CDR3 has 14 amino acids. The V and J ends lost 2 bases and 4 bases, in that order; junction bases with no gene match: 1. Here the CDR3 DNA reads TGTGCCAGCAGCTTCGGGACAGGGGGCACTGAAGCTTTCTTT. Protein product: CASSFGTGGTEAFF.

The chain links TRBV10-3 to TRBJ1-1, with D possibly matching TRBD1 (6 bases). This CDR3 has 14 amino acids. Trimming shortened V by 0 bases and J by 1 base, and 6 bases separated the two germline ends. Germline CDR1 is ENHRY and CDR2 is SYGVKD. The CDR3 loop reads CAISESGGNTEAFF. The CDR3 DNA follows: TGTGCCATCAGTGAGTCAGGGGGGAACACTGAAGCTTTCTTT.

The chain couples TRBV10-1 to TRBJ1-1, with 9 bases fitting TRBD1. CDR1 WNHNN and CDR2 SYGVQD come from the germline V gene (reference sequence). The CDR3 has 14 amino acids. V lost 6 bases to trimming and J lost 1 base; unmatched junction nucleotides: 3. For the CDR3, the DNA is TGCGCCAGCAGGAAGGGACAGGGGAACACTGAAGCTTTCTTT. Translating gives CASRKGQGNTEAFF.

The CDR3 coding sequence is TGTGCCAGTAGTTTCCAGGGATTCCCTGAAGCTTTCTTT. This translates into CASSFQGFPEAFF. The chain combines TRBV19 with TRBJ1-1; possible D gene TRBD1, 5 bases. Looked up from germline, CDR1 is LNHDA and CDR2 is SQIVND (reference sequence). V was shortened by 5 bases and J by 6 bases, with 13 bases between the two germline ends. The length of the CDR3 is 13 residues.

CDR3 in amino acids: CSVGKQGGTGELFF. CDR3 DNA sequence: TGCAGCGTTGGAAAACAGGGGGGCACCGGGGAGCTGTTTTTT. This chain joins TRBV29-1 and TRBJ2-2; 8 bases fit TRBD1. The CDR3 covers 14 residues. Per germline, CDR1 SQVTM and CDR2 ANQGSEA. The V gene end was trimmed by 4 bases and the J gene end by 4 bases; junction bases not matched to a gene: 5.

The V and J genes are TRBV15 and TRBJ2-1; D remains ambiguous. Germline V gives CDR1 LNHNV, CDR2 YYDKDF (reference sequence). V was trimmed by 2 bases and J by 0 bases, leaving 11 bases between them. The CDR3 length is 16 residues. This CDR3 reads CATSRIGKSSYNEQFF. In DNA form, the CDR3 reads TGTGCCACCAGCAGAATCGGTAAAAGCTCCTACAATGAGCAGTTCTTC.

This clone was counted a single time. The rearrangement uses TRBV2 and TRBJ2-2, with D perhaps matching TRBD2 (5 bases). The V gene lost 9 bases and the J gene lost 4 bases, with 15 bases spanning the gap. Germline CDR1 SNHLY, CDR2 FYNNEI. This CDR3 has 14 amino acids. This chain's CDR3 is CARKEHEGTGELFF. CDR3 DNA sequence: TGTGCCAGGAAGGAACACGAGGGCACCGGGGAGCTGTTTTTT.

The chain carries TRBV6-5 and TRBJ1-5, with a tentative D call TRBD1 (5 bases). V was pared by 6 bases and J by 7 bases, with 13 bases between. CDR3 length: 13 residues. CDR1 and CDR2 (germline): MNHEY, SVGAGI. The CDR3 sequence: CASRGLGGQPQHF. In nucleotides, the CDR3 is TGTGCCAGCAGGGGACTCGGAGGGCAGCCCCAGCATTTT.

The chain has TRBV11-2 and TRBJ1-1, with D possibly being TRBD1 (6 bases). The CDR3 is made up of 15 amino acids. Trimming took off 2 bases at V and 5 bases at J, with 15 bases between the two ends. The germline CDR1 and CDR2 sequences are SGHAT and FQNNGV. The CDR3 bases are TGTGCCAGCAGCTTATCAGCGGGACACATGACTGAAGCTTTCTTT. Amino acid sequence: CASSLSAGHMTEAFF.

There are a few counts of this clone. The chain recombines TRBV6-5 with TRBJ1-2; 11 positions match TRBD1. The CDR3 has 15 amino acids. The V and J ends lost 8 bases and 5 bases, in that order; junction bases with no gene match: 10. Germline V gene lookup returns CDR1 MNHEY and CDR2 SVGAGI. The CDR3 coding sequence is TGTGCCAGCTATGGGGGGGACAGGGGGACTTATGGCTACACCTTC. This encodes CASYGGDRGTYGYTF.

This clone was recorded a few times. The genes are TRBV19 and TRBJ1-2; TRBD1 is a possible D gene (5 bases). The V end was cut by 7 bases, the J end by 8 bases, with 14 bases between. The CDR3 contains 12 residues. CDR1 is LNHDA and CDR2 is SQIVND in the germline V gene (reference sequence). The CDR3 loop is CASNTGRRGYTF. In DNA, the CDR3 is TGTGCCAGTAACACAGGTCGGCGGGGCTACACCTTC.

This clone was detected a few times. The V call is TRBV29-1, the J call TRBJ2-7; D is possibly TRBD1 (6 bases). Germline values: CDR1 SQVTM, CDR2 ANQGSEA. V lost 5 bases, J lost 3 bases, and 17 bases lay in between. The CDR3 runs 14 residues. The CDR3 here is CSVLSSQGIYEQYF. In DNA, the CDR3 is TGCAGCGTTCTCTCCAGCCAGGGGATCTACGAGCAGTACTTC.

This sequence joins TRBV10-1 and TRBJ2-5; D perhaps matches TRBD1 (6 bases). The V gene lost 2 bases and the J gene lost 2 bases, with 12 bases spanning the gap. The CDR3 sequence is 15 residues long. Germline values: CDR1 WNHNN, CDR2 SYGVQD (reference sequence). Here the CDR3 reads CASSETQGGQETQYF. Written as DNA, the CDR3 is TGCGCCAGCAGTGAGACACAGGGCGGGCAAGAGACCCAGTACTTC.